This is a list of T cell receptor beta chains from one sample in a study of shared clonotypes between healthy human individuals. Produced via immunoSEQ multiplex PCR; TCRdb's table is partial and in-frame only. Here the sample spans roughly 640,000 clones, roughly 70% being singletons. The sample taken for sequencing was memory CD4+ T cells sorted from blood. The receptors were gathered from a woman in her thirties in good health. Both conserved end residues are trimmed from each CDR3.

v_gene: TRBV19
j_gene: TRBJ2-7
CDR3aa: ASSPAYSHEQY

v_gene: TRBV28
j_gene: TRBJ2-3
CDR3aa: ASGPYADTQY

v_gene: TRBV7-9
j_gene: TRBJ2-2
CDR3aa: ASSSQAAVFGELF

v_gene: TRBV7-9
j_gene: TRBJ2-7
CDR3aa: ASSWTVRPYEQY

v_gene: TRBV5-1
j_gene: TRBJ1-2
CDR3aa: ASSFSGKEANYGYT

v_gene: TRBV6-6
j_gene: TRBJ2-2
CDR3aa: ASTPTTAGNTGELF

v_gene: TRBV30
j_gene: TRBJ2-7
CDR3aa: AWSYNVQTEQY

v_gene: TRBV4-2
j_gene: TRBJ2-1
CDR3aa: ASSPPRYNEQF

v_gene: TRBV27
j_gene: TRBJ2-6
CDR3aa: ASSPDPGQISGANVLT

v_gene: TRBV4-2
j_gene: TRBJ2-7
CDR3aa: ASSQDDRGGRAPLYEQY

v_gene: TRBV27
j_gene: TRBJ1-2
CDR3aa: ASSFNHGNYGYT

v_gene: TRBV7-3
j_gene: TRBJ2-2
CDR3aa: ASSSRGSGSTGELF

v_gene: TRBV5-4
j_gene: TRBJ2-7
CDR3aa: ASSPDEGYEQY

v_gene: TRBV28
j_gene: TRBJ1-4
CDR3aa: ASSLDQGLNEKLF

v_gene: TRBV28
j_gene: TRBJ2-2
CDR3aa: ASSADPQGAGGGELF

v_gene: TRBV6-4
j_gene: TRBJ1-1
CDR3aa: ASSEFRGTEAF

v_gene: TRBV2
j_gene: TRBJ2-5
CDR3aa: ASSETASLETQY

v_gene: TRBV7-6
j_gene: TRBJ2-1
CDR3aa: ASSLVGGRGGNNEQF

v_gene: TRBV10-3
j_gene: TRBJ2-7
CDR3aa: AISGSPTEQY

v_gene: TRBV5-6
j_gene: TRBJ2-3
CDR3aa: ASSSLVVYTDTQY

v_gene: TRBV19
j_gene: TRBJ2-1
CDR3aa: ASSNLYNEQF

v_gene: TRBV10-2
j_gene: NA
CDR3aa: ASRGLAATSSEQY

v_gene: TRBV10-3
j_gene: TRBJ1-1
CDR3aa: AISESITEAF

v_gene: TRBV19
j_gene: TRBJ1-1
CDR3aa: ASSISGQYMNTEAF

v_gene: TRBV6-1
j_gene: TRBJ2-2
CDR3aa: ASTRDRAIGELF

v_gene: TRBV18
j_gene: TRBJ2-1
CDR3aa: ASSPGTRTLQGEQF

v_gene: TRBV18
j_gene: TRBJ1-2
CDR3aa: ASSPSAGQGYT

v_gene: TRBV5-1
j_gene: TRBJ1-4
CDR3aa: ASRVRTNEKLF

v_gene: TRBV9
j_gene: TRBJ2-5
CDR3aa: ASSPEGNRRETQY

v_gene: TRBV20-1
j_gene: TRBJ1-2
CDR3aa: SAEDYGYT

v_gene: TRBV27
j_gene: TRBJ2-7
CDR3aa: ASSLWGGRFSEQY

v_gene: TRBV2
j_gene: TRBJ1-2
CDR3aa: ASSAGGTYGYT

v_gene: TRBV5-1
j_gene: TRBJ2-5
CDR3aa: ASSSGGGETQY

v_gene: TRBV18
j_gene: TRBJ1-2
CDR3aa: ASSPGVTNYGYT

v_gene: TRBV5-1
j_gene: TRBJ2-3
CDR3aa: ASSPGTGGQGGDTQY

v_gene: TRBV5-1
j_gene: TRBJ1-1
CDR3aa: ASSPGTLLNTEAF

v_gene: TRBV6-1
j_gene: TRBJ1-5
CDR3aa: ASARTAPENQPQH

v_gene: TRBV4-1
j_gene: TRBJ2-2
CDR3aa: ASTPGQGAYTGELF

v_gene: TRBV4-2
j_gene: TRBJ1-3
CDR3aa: ASSTRQGANPGNTIY

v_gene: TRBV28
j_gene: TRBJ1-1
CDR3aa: ASSRGTTEAF

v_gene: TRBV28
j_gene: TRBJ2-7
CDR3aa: ASSLVARSYEQY

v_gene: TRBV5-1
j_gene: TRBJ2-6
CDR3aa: ASSLGELSGRGANVLT

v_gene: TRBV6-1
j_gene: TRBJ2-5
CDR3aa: ASSGGSQETQY